The 10 T cell receptor beta chains below all came from one sample that was sequenced in a study of shared clonotypes between healthy human individuals. The protocol was immunoSEQ multiplex PCR, while the TCRdb copy is restricted to in-frame clones and leaves out a portion. The sample yields millions of clones, about 92% seen once. The source material was naive CD4+ T cells sorted from blood. As for subset: CD45RA+ positively selected. These receptors were obtained from a man aged 18 to 29 in good health.

V gene TRBV28 combines with J gene TRBJ2-3; 12 bases are shared with TRBD2. The CDR3 totals 17 residues. From germline, CDR1 is MDHEN and CDR2 SYDVKM. Trimming took 4 bases from V and 6 from J; bases not matched to a gene: 11. The CDR3 bases are TGTGCCAGCAGTTCTAGCGGGGGGGCCGGGTTCACGGATACGCAGTATTTT. Its translation is CASSSSGGAGFTDTQYF.

The genes are TRBV10-3 and TRBJ2-7; 14 nucleotides align to TRBD2. V shed 3 bases, J shed 2 bases, and the junction held 3 bases outside the gene matches. The germline gives CDR1 ENHRY, CDR2 SYGVKD. This CDR3 comprises 16 residues. CDR3 region: CAISDGLAGGPYEQYF. The CDR3 DNA follows: TGTGCCATCAGTGATGGACTAGCGGGAGGCCCCTACGAGCAGTACTTC.

The V and J genes are TRBV2 and TRBJ2-1; D is possibly TRBD2 (5 bases). The ends were cut back, 4 bases at V and 6 bases at J, with 16 bases in the middle. The CDR3 extends over 15 amino acids. CDR1 is SNHLY, CDR2 FYNNEI, per germline. Here the CDR3 DNA reads TGTGCCAGCAGTGCCACTAGTGAGATCGGCAATGAGCAGTTCTTC. It specifies CASSATSEIGNEQFF.

A single count supports this clone. This chain uses TRBV30 with TRBJ2-1, with D unresolved. CDR3 length equals 15 residues. In germline, CDR1 is GTSNPN, CDR2 SVGIG (reference sequence). Trimming pared 0 bases from V and 3 bases from J, leaving 12 bases between. CDR3 sequence reads: CAWSVGTLNYNEQFF. Here the CDR3 DNA reads TGTGCCTGGAGTGTAGGAACTCTAAACTACAATGAGCAGTTCTTC.

The CDR3 spells CASSDYSGRGASNSPLHF. The DNA for the CDR3 is TGTGCCAGCAGTGACTATTCCGGGAGGGGAGCGTCTAATTCACCCCTCCACTTT. The gene calls are TRBV25-1 and TRBJ1-6; perhaps TRBD1 as D (5 bases). CDR3 size: 18 residues. CDR1 and CDR2 from the germline V gene are MGHDK and SYGVNS. Trimming shortened V by 3 bases and J by 6 bases, and 21 bases separated the two germline ends.

The V gene is TRBV11-2, the J gene TRBJ2-5; D is uncertain. The length of the CDR3 is 12 residues. Trimming removed 4 bases from V and 7 bases from J, with 10 bases in between. The germline V gene has CDR1 SGHAT and CDR2 FQNNGV. The DNA for the CDR3 is TGTGCCAGCAGCTCCTCTTGGGGGACCCAGTACTTC. This sequence encodes CASSSSWGTQYF.

The rearrangement joins TRBV2 to TRBJ2-1; 13 bases align to TRBD2. Trimming took 6 bases from V and 5 from J; bases not matched to a gene: 16. Looked up from germline, CDR1 is SNHLY and CDR2 is FYNNEI. The CDR3 sequence is 19 residues long. CDR3 in amino acids: CASSWTSGGRYNAHNEQFF. The CDR3 DNA sequence: TGTGCCAGCAGCTGGACTAGCGGGGGACGATACAATGCCCACAATGAGCAGTTCTTC. Full variable domain (remainder filled in from reference TRBV2 and TRBJ2-1): EPEVTQTPSHQVTQMGQEVILRCVPISNHLYFYWYRQILGQKVEFLVSFYNNEISEKSEIFDDQFSVERPDGSNFTLKIRSTKLEDSAMYFCASSWTSGGRYNAHNEQFFGPGTRLTVL.

A note on this clone: Other nucleotide sequences from this sample produce the same CDR3. V and J are TRBV30 and TRBJ2-5; D gene ambiguous. The CDR3 extends over 11 amino acids. The V gene's germline CDR1 is GTSNPN and CDR2 SVGIG (reference sequence). With 1 base removed from V and 5 bases from J, the gap between germline ends came to 5 bases. CDR3 nucleotide sequence: TGTGCCTGGAGTGGTTTTGAGACCCAGTACTTC. It yields the protein CAWSGFETQYF. The variable domain in full, completed from reference TRBV30 and TRBJ2-5, reads SQTIHQWPATLVQPVGSPLSLECTVEGTSNPNLYWYRQAAGRGLQLLFYSVGIGQISSEVPQNLSASRPQDRQFILSSKKLLLSDSGFYLCAWSGFETQYFGPGTRLLVL.

The CDR3 here is CASSSGTEAFF. CDR3 DNA: TGTGCCAGCAGTTCGGGTACTGAAGCTTTCTTT. The chain joins TRBV9 to TRBJ1-1; no reliable D call. Germline V gives CDR1 SGDLS, CDR2 YYNGEE. V was pared by 5 bases and J by 5 bases, with 7 bases between. There are 11 residues in the CDR3.

The chain joins TRBV19 to TRBJ1-3; D might be TRBD1 (5 bases). CDR1 LNHDA and CDR2 SQIVND come from the germline V gene (reference sequence). Trimming pared 3 bases from V and 0 bases from J, leaving 9 bases between. CDR3 length equals 15 residues. In nucleotides, the CDR3 is TGTGCCAGTAGTATCCCAGGGCCCTCTGGAAACACCATATATTTT. Translated: CASSIPGPSGNTIYF.